This record covers a single T cell receptor (beta chain). What it recognizes is unknown. V shed 4 bases and J 2 bases; nucleotides not matched to a gene: 3. Per the germline V gene, CDR1 is MNHNY and CDR2 is SVGAGI (reference sequence). The CDR3 sequence is 14 residues long. This record comes from a study of long-term antiretroviral therapy in people with HIV. Study-level points and caveats: Patients on ART gained diversity, which nonetheless stayed below transplant donor controls.

Investigators performed immunoSEQ version v3.0 at survey level. Sequencing efforts were directed toward roughly 40,000-55,000 T-cell genomes per sample. TCRdb keeps only in-frame clones here, not all; method: immunoSEQ multiplex PCR. The repertoire holds 20,000 to 25,000 clones, with approximately 80% as singletons. This clonotype was sampled from a middle-aged man with HIV. The specimen was unsorted PBMCs, collected 0.3 years after starting antiretroviral therapy. The V gene is TRBV6-6, the J gene TRBJ2-7; TRBD2 aligns across 9 bases. CDR3 nucleotide sequence: TGTGCCAGCAGTTCTCGACTAGCGGCCTACGAGCAGTACTTC. As protein: CASSSRLAAYEQYF.